The following is a T cell receptor beta chain sequence with its context. This clonotype was seen a handful of times. Its target antigen remains unknown. No much larger clonotype is one base removed from it; base qualities were not supplied. Library preparation used PCR. Sequencing was carried out with an Illumina HiSeq 2500. Unique molecular identifiers were incorporated into TCR beta cDNA libraries to reduce PCR and sequencing biases. Per 1 to 10 million input T cells, approximately 500,000 cDNA molecules were obtained, such that each molecule approximated one T cell. The same protocol used for the earlier healthy control dataset was applied to prepare and sequence the patient libraries. Samples belonging to the same batch were prepared together, multiplexed and sequenced on a shared HiSeq lane. The source study handled its data this way. MIGEC was used to process the raw barcoded reads, and molecular identifier groups with only a single read were discarded before consensus assembly and CDR3 extraction. Clonotype tables were post-analysed with VDJtools, normalizing diversity by down-sampling all datasets to the smallest sample size. To correct batch-related cross-sample contamination, repertoire overlap clustering matched CDR3 amino acid sequences but not nucleotide sequences. TCRdb itself trimmed the public reads at Q25 with fastp, ran MiXCR and retained productive beta chains. Records with the same CDR3 protein are collapsed into one entry carrying the most frequent genes and DNA. The V and J calls follow TCRdb's processing rather than the paper's. This sample gives some 690,000 distinct CDR3 sequences in total; 25% to 30% of them show up just once. The ten largest clones represent roughly 0.57% of the sample.

TCR beta repertoires were profiled from peripheral blood of under 15 young patients with multiple sclerosis to demonstrate the VDJtools post-analysis software. Multiple sclerosis patients were children and adolescents aged 6 to 15 years. This record belongs to a study of post-analysis software for immune sequencing data (dated by TCRdb to between 2015 and 2017). Regarding the research as a whole: Disease courses on record covered relapsing-remitting, secondary progressive and progressive-relapsing multiple sclerosis, though some patients had no subtype annotation. The multiple sclerosis patient repertoires were compared with approximately 11 previously published healthy control repertoires from donors aged 6 to 25 years. A subset of samples was prepared in parallel using single-end sample barcoding, then pooled and co-amplified after Illumina adapter ligation. Overall results and qualifications from the work: The control group was slightly older than the multiple sclerosis patient group. Normalized Chao1 diversity was significantly lower in multiple sclerosis patients than controls, suggesting substantial peripheral T-cell clonal expansion. Significantly higher frequencies in patients than in controls were found for a few TRBV segments, including TRBV5-6, TRBV5-1 and TRBV20-1. Strong co-clustering of samples prepared in the same batch was shown by direct clustering with F measure, prompting a batch-effect correction.

From its cysteine to its phenylalanine, the CDR3 spans 11 amino acids. The kept DNA is CDR3 alone, 33 bases in frame from the first base. V lost 8 bases and J lost 7 bases; the stretch between them is 9 bases long. CDR1 and CDR2 (SEHNR, FQNEAQ) derive from the germline V gene (reference sequence). Sample: blood. The clonotype comes from a girl aged 5-17 years with multiple sclerosis. The chain was built from TRBV7-9 and TRBJ1-5; the D gene remains uncertain. The nucleotide sequence reads TGTGCCAGCGGTCCTCTACAGCCCCAGCATTTT. Its product reads: CASGPLQPQHF.